Sequencing of this T cell receptor (beta chain) was carried out in a study of type 1 regulatory T cells (dated by TCRdb to the early 2020s). Regarding the research as a whole: The study characterized an in vitro protocol that generated a Tr1-enriched, alloantigen-specific CD4 T cell product named T-allo10. Patients with hematological malignancies who were receiving allogeneic hematopoietic stem cell transplantation were the group in which T-allo10 was being clinically evaluated.

Donor-derived T-allo10 cells were described as specific for host alloantigens, anergic, and capable of alloantigen-specific suppression. The listed sequencing device is Illumina MiSeq. TCRdb ran its own pipeline on the public reads, namely fastp trimming at Q25 and MiXCR clone calling, and kept in-frame beta chains. Each entry is one CDR3 protein sequence, shown with its most common DNA and genes. This sample holds around 69,000 distinct CDR3 sequences; 55% to 80% were observed only once. The top ten clonotypes cover 7.6% of the sample. This clonotype was observed a few times. Its antigen remains undetermined. The sample holds no much larger clone one base away, and base qualities are not on file. The CDR3 spans 17 residues, from the cysteine through the phenylalanine. Left in the record is the CDR3 DNA by itself, 51 bases read in frame from the first base. At the junction V is shortened by 3 bases and J by 1 base; bases outside the gene matches: 8. CDR1 and CDR2 are drawn from the germline V gene: KGHSH, LQKENI.

Here the chain combines TRBV18 and TRBJ1-1, with 10 bases matching TRBD1. Sequencing was carried out using cultured T cells, either the whole culture or a sorted T cell fraction (not recorded which). The cell subset or site label here, explained by the study, means: Tr1-enriched cell product generated in vitro against host alloantigens. The sequence was collected from a human donor in good health. The nucleotide sequence reads TGTGCCAGCTCACCCCAGCAGACAGGGGGCTCGAACACTGAAGCTTTCTTT. It is translated as CASSPQQTGGSNTEAFF.